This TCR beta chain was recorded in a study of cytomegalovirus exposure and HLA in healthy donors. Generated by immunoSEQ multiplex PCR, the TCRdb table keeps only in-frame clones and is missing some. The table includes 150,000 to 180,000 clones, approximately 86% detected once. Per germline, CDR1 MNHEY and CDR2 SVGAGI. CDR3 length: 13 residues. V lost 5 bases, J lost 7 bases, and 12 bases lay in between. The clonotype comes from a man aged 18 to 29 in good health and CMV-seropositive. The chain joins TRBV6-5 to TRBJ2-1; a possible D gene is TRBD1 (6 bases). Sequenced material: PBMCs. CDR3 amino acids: CASSRLGGNEQFF. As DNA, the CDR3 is TGTGCCAGCAGTCGATTAGGGGGAAATGAGCAGTTCTTC.